Listed here are 31 T cell receptor beta chains from one sample, sequenced in a study of blood T cell repertoires in COVID-19. Profiled with immunoSEQ multiplex PCR; TCRdb holds only in-frame clones, not every one. The top ten hold 5.5% to 8.5% of the sample, which has some 220,000 clones, 80% seen once. The specimen was peripheral blood. These TCRs come from a woman aged 70 to 79 with acute or convalescent COVID-19.

V usage is TRBV7-2 and J usage is TRBJ2-4, with 8 nucleotides matching TRBD1. The V gene's germline CDR1 is SGHTA and CDR2 FQGNSA. J gave up 7 bases and V 5 bases, and 7 bases lay outside the gene matches. This CDR3 comprises 14 residues. The CDR3 region has the DNA TGTGCCAGCAGCCAGAGACAGGGGAGGAACATTCAGTACTTC. Translated, it gives CASSQRQGRNIQYF.

At least ten counts were recorded for this clone. The CDR3 region has the DNA TGTGCCAGCAGTTACGGGGAAACAGGGACGTACACTGAAGCTTTCTTT. This translates into CASSYGETGTYTEAFF. The rearrangement uses TRBV6-5 and TRBJ1-1, with D maybe TRBD1 (6 bases). V dropped 2 bases and J dropped 3 bases, with 16 bases sitting between them. This CDR3 is 16 amino acids long. CDR1 and CDR2 from the germline V gene are MNHEY and SVGAGI.

The V gene is TRBV6-1, the J gene TRBJ2-7; D not certain. Germline-derived CDR1 and CDR2 are MNHNS and SASEGT. Trimming pared 2 bases from V and 11 bases from J, leaving 10 bases between. There are 11 residues in the CDR3. CDR3 in amino acids: CASSESPAEYV. The CDR3 region has the DNA TGTGCCAGCAGTGAATCCCCGGCGGAGTACGTC.

CDR3 sequence reads: CASSRGQGQYF. The CDR3 DNA reads TGTGCCAGCAGCCGAGGACAGGGGCAGTACTTC. The rearrangement joins TRBV12-3 or TRBV12-4 to TRBJ2-7, with 8 bases fitting TRBD1. CDR3 length: 11 residues. Trimming cost V 6 bases and J 9 bases; bases outside gene matches: 4.

This clone was seen a handful of times. The rearrangement links TRBV6-5 to TRBJ1-1; 9 bases are a match to TRBD1. This CDR3 contains 15 residues. From germline, CDR1 is MNHEY and CDR2 SVGAGI. Trimming took 6 bases from V and 4 from J; bases not matched to a gene: 9. Written as DNA, the CDR3 is TGTGCCAGCAGGTCCGGGACAGGGATGGGCACTGAAGCTTTCTTT. Its protein is CASRSGTGMGTEAFF.

The chain combines TRBV6-5 with TRBJ2-4; TRBD2 might be the D (5 bases). Trimming pared 7 bases from V and 11 bases from J, leaving 15 bases between. Germline V gene data show CDR1 as MNHEY and CDR2 as SVGAGI. The CDR3 consists of 12 residues. The CDR3 bases are TGTGCCAGCACCCACCTTGGGGAGCTTCAGTACTTC. Translating gives CASTHLGELQYF.

The chain uses TRBV3-1 (or the pseudogene TRBV3-2) and TRBJ1-3; no firm D call. The germline V gene has CDR1 LGHDT and CDR2 YNNKEL (reference sequence). V dropped 1 base and J dropped 0 bases, with 7 bases sitting between them. This CDR3 is built from 15 residues. The chain's CDR3 is CASSQGADSGNTIYF. DNA of the CDR3: TGTGCCAGCAGCCAAGGGGCCGACTCTGGAAACACCATATATTTT.

The chain carries TRBV14 and TRBJ2-7; D unclear. The V and J ends lost 0 bases and 1 base respectively, with 4 bases between them. CDR1 SGHDN and CDR2 FVKESK come from the germline V gene. The CDR3 extends over 13 amino acids. The CDR3 nucleotides read TGTGCCAGCAGCCAAGACCAGTCCTACGAGCAGTACTTC. Translating gives CASSQDQSYEQYF.

The chain is built from TRBV5-4 and TRBJ2-3; TRBD2 matches 10 bases. The CDR3 is 15 amino acids. From germline, CDR1 is SGHNT and CDR2 YYREEE (reference sequence). Trimming at V came to 3 bases and at J to 2 bases, leaving 3 bases not matched to a gene. CDR3 region: CASSSLAGSTDTQYF. For the CDR3, the DNA is TGTGCCAGCAGCTCACTAGCGGGGTCCACAGATACGCAGTATTTT.

This clone appeared a few times. The V gene is TRBV19, the J gene TRBJ2-7; TRBD2 aligns across 13 bases. CDR1 and CDR2 (germline): LNHDA, SQIVND (reference sequence). Unmatched junction bases numbered 15, after V lost 3 bases and J lost 4 bases. The CDR3 consists of 19 residues. The CDR3 bases are TGTGCCAGTAGTATCCGACTAGCGGGGGGCCACAAGGTGGTTTACGAGCAGTACGTC. Residues: CASSIRLAGGHKVVYEQYV.

V and J are TRBV2 and TRBJ2-7, with D perhaps matching TRBD1 (6 bases). The CDR3 contains 15 residues. V dropped 4 bases and J dropped 3 bases, with 16 bases sitting between them. Germline CDR1 is SNHLY and CDR2 is FYNNEI. CDR3 sequence: CASSATRGVNYEQYF. The CDR3 DNA sequence: TGTGCCAGCAGTGCAACCAGGGGTGTAAACTACGAGCAGTACTTC.

As regards this clone: The identical CDR3 is also encoded by other nucleotide sequences in the sample. The chain links TRBV19 to TRBJ1-6, with 11 bases identical to TRBD1. CDR3 length: 15 amino acids. The germline V gene has CDR1 LNHDA and CDR2 SQIVND (reference sequence). With 1 base clipped from V and 8 bases from J, the junction kept 1 base outside the gene matches. CDR3 amino acids: CASSIAGQGDSPLHF. The DNA for the CDR3 is TGTGCCAGTAGTATAGCGGGACAGGGGGATTCACCCCTCCACTTT.

The J gene is TRBJ2-1, the V gene TRBV2; the match to TRBD2 covers 8 bases. There are 15 residues in the CDR3. Losses at the gene ends were 6 bases for V and 4 bases for J; bases not matched to a gene: 8. Germline V lookup: CDR1 SNHLY, CDR2 FYNNEI. CDR3 in DNA: TGTGCCAGCAGCAAACCGGGACTAGGGTACAATGAGCAGTTCTTC. It translates to CASSKPGLGYNEQFF.

The chain is built from TRBV7-2 and TRBJ1-1; D perhaps matches TRBD1 (5 bases). Germline V lookup: CDR1 SGHTA, CDR2 FQGNSA. The CDR3 contains 15 residues. Trimming left V 4 bases short and J 4 bases short, with 16 bases between. The DNA for the CDR3 is TGTGCCAGCAGCTCCCGGAGGGGCGGAGGCACTGAAGCTTTCTTT. This gives the protein CASSSRRGGGTEAFF.

The count of this clone is one. V and J are TRBV2 and TRBJ2-5; D might be TRBD2 (5 bases). Trimming took 2 bases from V and 4 from J, leaving 14 bases between them. There are 15 residues in the CDR3. Germline loops: CDR1 SNHLY, CDR2 FYNNEI. CDR3 DNA sequence: TGTGCCAGCAGTGAAATCCTCGGCGGAGGAGAGACCCAGTACTTC. Protein product: CASSEILGGGETQYF.

The chain employs TRBV5-1 and TRBJ1-4, with a tentative D call TRBD1 (6 bases). The CDR3 has 15 amino acids. The germline V and J ends were trimmed by 4 bases and 5 bases, with 15 bases remaining between them. Per the germline V gene, CDR1 is SGHRS and CDR2 is YFSETQ. The CDR3 DNA is TGCGCCAGCAGCGACACAGGGACACTGAATGAAAAACTGTTTTTT. Protein: CASSDTGTLNEKLFF.

The J gene is TRBJ1-2, the V gene TRBV18, with 7 bases matching TRBD1. Germline trimming cut 5 bases from V and 11 bases from J; bases unmatched to any gene: 5. Germline V gives CDR1 KGHSH, CDR2 LQKENI. The length of the CDR3 is 11 residues. CDR3: CASSSQGEYTF. CDR3 coding DNA: TGTGCCAGCTCATCCCAGGGGGAGTACACCTTC.

V gene TRBV19 combines with J gene TRBJ2-7, with TRBD1 matching 12 bases. Looked up from germline, CDR1 is LNHDA and CDR2 is SQIVND (reference sequence). After removal of 8 bases from V and 6 bases from J, the junction contained 5 bases not matched to a gene. CDR3 length equals 13 residues. Here the CDR3 reads CASSGQGAAEQYF. DNA for the CDR3: TGTGCCAGTTCGGGACAGGGGGCCGCCGAGCAGTACTTC.

Concerning this clone: The sample carries other DNA sequences with the same CDR3. The V call is TRBV6-1, the J call TRBJ2-7; D gene unclear. V lost 3 bases, J lost 4 bases, and 7 bases lay in between. This CDR3 has 12 residues. CDR1 is MNHNS, CDR2 SASEGT, per germline. The CDR3 loop is CASSERGYEQYV. The CDR3 region has the DNA TGTGCCAGCAGTGAGCGCGGATACGAGCAGTACGTC.

The chain links TRBV10-3 to TRBJ2-7, with D hard to call. V gave up 8 bases and J gave up 6 bases, with 11 bases separating them. The germline gives CDR1 ENHRY, CDR2 SYGVKD. The CDR3 loop spans 11 amino acids. The CDR3 DNA follows: TGTGCCATCCAGGAATTAGGCGAGCAGTACTTC. Protein sequence: CAIQELGEQYF.

This chain links TRBV30 with TRBJ1-3; D is undetermined. CDR1 is GTSNPN, CDR2 SVGIG, per germline (reference sequence). Trimming pared 7 bases from V and 4 bases from J, leaving 14 bases between. CDR3 length: 13 amino acids. CDR3 in DNA: TGTGCCTCACTAGACCTTGGAGGAAACACCATATATTTT. Encoded protein: CASLDLGGNTIYF.

The J gene is TRBJ2-2, the V gene TRBV6-5, with D perhaps TRBD1 (6 bases). The CDR3 is made up of 14 amino acids. V lost 10 bases to trimming and J lost 2 bases, with 14 bases between them. Germline values: CDR1 MNHEY, CDR2 SVGAGI. The CDR3, as DNA: TGTGCCACCAACAGGGTTGGTAACACCGGGGAGCTGTTTTTT. Translating gives CATNRVGNTGELFF.

The chain has TRBV11-2 and TRBJ1-1, with 8 bases fitting TRBD1. V lost 7 bases and J lost 2; bases outside the gene matches: 6. The germline CDR1 and CDR2 sequences are SGHAT and FQNNGV. The CDR3 has 14 amino acids. The CDR3 region has the DNA TGTGCCAGCAACCACAGGGGGTTAAACACTGAAGCTTTCTTT. Its translation is CASNHRGLNTEAFF.

This clone was counted only a few times. The chain links TRBV12-3 or TRBV12-4 to TRBJ1-1, with D possibly matching TRBD1 (5 bases). The CDR3 totals 12 residues. V was clipped by 1 base and J by 11 bases, with 11 bases between them. The CDR3 loop reads CASSLVDSGAFF. CDR3 bases: TGTGCCAGCAGTTTAGTTGACAGTGGGGCTTTCTTT.

The rearrangement links TRBV9 to TRBJ2-5, with 13 bases lining up with TRBD2. CDR1 and CDR2 (germline): SGDLS, YYNGEE. The CDR3 length is 17 residues. J was trimmed by 5 bases and V by 4 bases; bases with no gene match: 11. CDR3 coding DNA: TGTGCCAGCAGCTCCCCGACTAGCGGGGGGCTAGTGGAGACCCAGTACTTC. This codes for CASSSPTSGGLVETQYF.

J is TRBJ2-3 and V is TRBV24-1, with D possibly being TRBD2 (5 bases). The CDR3 loop spans 15 amino acids. V was shortened by 0 bases and J by 2 bases, with 8 bases between the two germline ends. Germline loops: CDR1 KGHDR, CDR2 SFDVKD. In nucleotides, the CDR3 is TGTGCCACCAGTGATTTGCGTGGACTCACAGATACGCAGTATTTT. It encodes CATSDLRGLTDTQYF.

The genes are TRBV30 and TRBJ1-1; D possibly corresponds to TRBD1 (6 bases). V lost 3 bases and J lost 5, with 13 bases in between. This CDR3 is built from 13 residues. CDR1 is GTSNPN and CDR2 is SVGIG in the germline V gene (reference sequence). CDR3 sequence (DNA): TGTGCCTGGAGGACAGGCCTCGGGACTGAAGCTTTCTTT. This encodes CAWRTGLGTEAFF.

This rearrangement joins TRBV7-2 to TRBJ1-1; TRBD1 aligns across 8 bases. The CDR3 is 16 amino acids. Germline V gene data show CDR1 as SGHTA and CDR2 as FQGNSA. After removal of 2 bases from V and 1 base from J, the junction contained 6 bases not matched to a gene. The CDR3 DNA follows: TGTGCCAGCAGCTTAAGGACAGGGAAAACGAACACTGAAGCTTTCTTT. It yields the protein CASSLRTGKTNTEAFF.

V usage is TRBV15 and J usage is TRBJ1-1; maybe TRBD1 (5 bases). This CDR3 is built from 14 residues. Deletions cut 9 bases from V and 1 base from J, with 15 bases between. CDR1 and CDR2 (germline): LNHNV, YYDKDF (reference sequence). The CDR3 region has the DNA TGTGCCACGATAACCCCAGGACAGAACACTGAAGCTTTCTTT. This gives the protein CATITPGQNTEAFF. Full variable domain (rest looked up from reference TRBV15 and TRBJ1-1): DAMVIQNPRYQVTQFGKPVTLSCSQTLNHNVMYWYQQKSSQAPKLLFHYYDKDFNNEADTPDNFQSRRPNTSFCFLDIRSPGLGDTAMYLCATITPGQNTEAFFGQGTRLTVV.

V and J are TRBV6-5 and TRBJ1-2; D is perhaps TRBD1 (6 bases). Germline V gene lookup returns CDR1 MNHEY and CDR2 SVGAGI. This CDR3 is built from 12 residues. The ends were cut back, 8 bases at V and 4 bases at J, with 11 bases in the middle. CDR3 nucleotides: TGTGCCAGCTGGGACACCTTCTATGGCTACACCTTC. Amino acids: CASWDTFYGYTF.

The chain links TRBV5-1 to TRBJ2-3, with D tentatively TRBD2 (5 bases). The CDR3 loop spans 13 amino acids. The ends were cut back, 2 bases at V and 9 bases at J, with 13 bases in the middle. Looked up from germline, CDR1 is SGHRS and CDR2 is YFSETQ. This CDR3 is CASSFMTGGTQYF. The CDR3 DNA reads TGCGCCAGCAGCTTCATGACTGGAGGCACGCAGTATTTT. Filled out from reference TRBV5-1 and TRBJ2-3, the complete variable domain reads KAGVTQTPRYLIKTRGQQVTLSCSPISGHRSVSWYQQTPGQGLQFLFEYFSETQRNKGNFPGRFSGRQFSNSRSEMNVSTLELGDSALYLCASSFMTGGTQYFGPGTRLTVL.